Below, 5 T cell receptor beta chains from the same sample are listed, as sequenced in a study of radiotherapy plus CTLA-4 blockade in lung cancer. The data were produced by immunoSEQ multiplex PCR, yet TCRdb's version contains in-frame clones alone and is incomplete. The sample contains about 45,000 clones, around 72% of which appear only once. Sequences were derived from peripheral blood, sampled from a patient treated with radiotherapy plus ipilimumab. Source of these receptors: a human donor with non-small cell lung cancer who had a complete response to radiotherapy plus ipilimumab.

The chain joins TRBV28 to TRBJ1-1; 8 bases agree with TRBD1. The germline gives CDR1 MDHEN, CDR2 SYDVKM. The CDR3 runs 14 residues. The V segment lost 9 bases and the J segment 4 bases; nucleotides outside the gene matches: 10. The CDR3 loop reads CASQRTGLPTEAFF. The CDR3 coding sequence is TGTGCCAGTCAGAGGACAGGGTTGCCCACTGAAGCTTTCTTT.

This chain uses TRBV2 with TRBJ1-1; D is perhaps TRBD1 (5 bases). The CDR3 is made up of 13 amino acids. V was clipped by 8 bases and J by 8 bases, with 18 bases between them. CDR1 and CDR2 from the germline V gene are SNHLY and FYNNEI. This CDR3 reads CASASTGGVEAFF. CDR3 DNA: TGTGCCAGCGCTTCGACGGGGGGGGTAGAAGCTTTCTTT.

The genes are TRBV18 and TRBJ1-1; possibly TRBD1 for D (5 bases). The length of the CDR3 is 16 residues. V dropped 2 bases and J dropped 1 base, with 14 bases sitting between them. Germline values: CDR1 KGHSH, CDR2 LQKENI. The CDR3 region is CASSPRFTGWNTEAFF. CDR3 nucleotides: TGTGCCAGCTCACCAAGGTTTACAGGTTGGAACACTGAAGCTTTCTTT. The full variable domain, in which reference TRBV18 and TRBJ1-1 provide the parts outside the CDR3, is NAGVMQNPRHLVRRRGQEARLRCSPMKGHSHVYWYRQLPEEGLKFMVYLQKENIIDESGMPKERFSAEFPKEGPSILRIQQVVRGDSAAYFCASSPRFTGWNTEAFFGQGTRLTVV.

The chain couples TRBV5-6 to TRBJ2-3; 9 bases map to TRBD2. This CDR3 is built from 15 residues. V trimming: 4 bases; J trimming: 5 bases; junction bases outside the gene matches: 8. Germline loops: CDR1 SGHDT, CDR2 YYEEEE. The CDR3 protein is CASSRGLAQVDTQYF. CDR3 nucleotides: TGTGCCAGCAGCCGGGGACTAGCTCAGGTAGATACGCAGTATTTT.

The chain joins TRBV19 to TRBJ2-1, with 10 bases aligning to TRBD2. The CDR3 sequence is 17 residues long. Unmatched junction bases numbered 14, after V lost 5 bases and J lost 7 bases. The germline gives CDR1 LNHDA, CDR2 SQIVND (reference sequence). CDR3 in amino acids: CASSPSGTSGIRNEQFF. CDR3 sequence (DNA): TGTGCCAGTAGTCCTTCCGGCACTAGCGGGATCAGAAATGAGCAGTTCTTC.